Below, 5 T cell receptor beta chains from the same sample are listed, as sequenced in a study of early T cells in non-severe SARS-CoV-2 infection. Via MiXCR, TCRdb re-called the 5' RACE reads, giving one row per CDR3 protein. The profile shows tens of thousands of distinct CDR3 sequences, over 4.5% of them singletons. Sequencing input: whole blood. Receptors originate from an adult who was a healthcare worker with PCR-confirmed SARS-CoV-2 infection or an uninfected control (not recorded which).

V usage is TRBV6-1 and J usage is TRBJ2-3; no definite D call. The CDR3 is 13 amino acids. CDR1 is MNHNS, CDR2 SASEGT, per germline. V was cut by 7 bases and J by 1 base, with 9 bases left in between. In nucleotides, the CDR3 is TGTGCCAGCATCCCCCGAGGCACAGATACGCAGTATTTT. It is translated as CASIPRGTDTQYF.

In this sample, this clonotype turned up many times. J is TRBJ2-1 and V is TRBV3-1, with 9 bases fitting TRBD2. CDR1 and CDR2 from the germline V gene are LGHDT and YNNKEL (reference sequence). The CDR3 contains 16 residues. V lost 4 bases, J lost 2 bases, and 6 bases stayed unmatched. The CDR3: CASSPNPSGAYNEQFF. The DNA of the CDR3 is TGTGCCAGCAGCCCGAACCCTAGCGGGGCCTACAATGAGCAGTTCTTC.

This clonotype was counted ten times or more. The junction and the germline gene differ at one end; a read error may be behind it. The V gene is TRBV11-2, the J gene TRBJ2-1; no firm D call. Germline V gene lookup returns CDR1 SGHAT and CDR2 FQNNGV. This CDR3 spans 15 amino acids. The CDR3: CASGFGGSSYNEQFF. The CDR3 DNA sequence: TGTGCCAGCGGCTTCGGCGGTAGCTCCTACAATGAGCAGTTCTTC.

This clonotype was observed at least ten times. The V call is TRBV9, the J call TRBJ2-6; a possible D gene is TRBD2 (7 bases). Trimming removed 3 bases from V and 0 bases from J, with 10 bases in between. There are 16 residues in the CDR3. Germline V gene data show CDR1 as SGDLS and CDR2 as YYNGEE. CDR3: CASSEGEGSGANVLTF. The CDR3 coding sequence is TGTGCCAGCAGCGAGGGGGAGGGCTCTGGGGCCAACGTCCTGACTTTC.

The rearrangement joins TRBV6-2 or TRBV6-3 to TRBJ2-7; D unresolved. The germline gives CDR1 MNHEY, CDR2 SVGEGT. The V end was cut by 8 bases, the J end by 0 bases, with 17 bases between. CDR3 length equals 15 residues. Written as DNA, the CDR3 is TGTGCCAGCCGTTGGGGTACAGAAAACTCCTACGAGCAGTACTTC. This gives the protein CASRWGTENSYEQYF.